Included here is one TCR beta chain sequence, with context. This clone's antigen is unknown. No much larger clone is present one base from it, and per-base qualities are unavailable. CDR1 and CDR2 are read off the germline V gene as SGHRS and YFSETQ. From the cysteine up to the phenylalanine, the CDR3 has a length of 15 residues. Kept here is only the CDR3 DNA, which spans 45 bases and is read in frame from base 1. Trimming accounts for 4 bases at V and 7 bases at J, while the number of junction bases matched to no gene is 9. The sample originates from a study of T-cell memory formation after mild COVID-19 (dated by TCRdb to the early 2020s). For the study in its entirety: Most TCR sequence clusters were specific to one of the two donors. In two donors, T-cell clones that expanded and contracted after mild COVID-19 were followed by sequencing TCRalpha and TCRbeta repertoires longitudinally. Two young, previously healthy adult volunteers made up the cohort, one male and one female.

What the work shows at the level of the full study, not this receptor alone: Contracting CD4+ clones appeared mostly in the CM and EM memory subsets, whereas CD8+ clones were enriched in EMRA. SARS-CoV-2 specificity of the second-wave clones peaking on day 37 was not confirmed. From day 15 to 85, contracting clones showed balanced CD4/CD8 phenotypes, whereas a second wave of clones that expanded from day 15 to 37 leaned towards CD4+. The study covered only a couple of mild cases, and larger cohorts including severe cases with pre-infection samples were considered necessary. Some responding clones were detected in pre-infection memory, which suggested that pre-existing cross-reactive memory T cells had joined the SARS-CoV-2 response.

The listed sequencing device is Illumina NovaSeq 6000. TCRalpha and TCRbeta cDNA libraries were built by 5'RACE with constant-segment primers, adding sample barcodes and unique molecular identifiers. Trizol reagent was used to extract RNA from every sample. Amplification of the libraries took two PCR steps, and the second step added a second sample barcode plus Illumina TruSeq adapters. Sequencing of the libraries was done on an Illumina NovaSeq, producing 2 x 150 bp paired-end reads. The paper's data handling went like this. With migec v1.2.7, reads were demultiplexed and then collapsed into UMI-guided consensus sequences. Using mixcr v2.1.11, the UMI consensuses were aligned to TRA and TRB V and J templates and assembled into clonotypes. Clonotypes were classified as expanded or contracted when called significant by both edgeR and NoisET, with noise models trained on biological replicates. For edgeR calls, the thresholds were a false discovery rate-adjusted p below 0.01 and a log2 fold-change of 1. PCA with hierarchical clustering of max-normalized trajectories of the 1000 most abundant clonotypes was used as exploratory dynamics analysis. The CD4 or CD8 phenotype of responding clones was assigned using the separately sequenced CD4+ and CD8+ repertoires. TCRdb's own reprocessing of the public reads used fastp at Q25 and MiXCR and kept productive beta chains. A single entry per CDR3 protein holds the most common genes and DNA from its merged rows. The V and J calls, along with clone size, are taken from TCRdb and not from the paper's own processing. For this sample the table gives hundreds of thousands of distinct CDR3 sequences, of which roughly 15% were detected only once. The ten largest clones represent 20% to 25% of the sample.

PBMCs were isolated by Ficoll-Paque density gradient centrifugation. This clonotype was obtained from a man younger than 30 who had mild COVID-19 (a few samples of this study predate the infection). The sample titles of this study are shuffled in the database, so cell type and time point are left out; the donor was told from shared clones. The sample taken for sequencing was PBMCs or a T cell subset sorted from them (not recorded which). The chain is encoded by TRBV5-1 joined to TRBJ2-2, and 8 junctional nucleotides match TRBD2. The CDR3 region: CASSRRAGADGELFF. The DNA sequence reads TGCGCCAGCAGCAGACGAGCGGGGGCGGACGGGGAGCTGTTTTTT.